The clone carrying this TCR beta chain was seen only once. As yet, its antigen is unknown. The data were obtained in a study of radiotherapy plus CTLA-4 blockade in lung cancer. Germline values: CDR1 SGHRS, CDR2 YFSETQ. V shed 0 bases and J shed 7 bases, with 11 bases lying between them. The length of the CDR3 is 13 residues. Study-wide results and caveats: The study found tumor-derived TCR clones expanded in blood after radiotherapy plus ipilimumab.

Assay: immunoSEQ multiplex PCR; the TCRdb copy retains only in-frame clones and omits some. The sample holds 85,000 to 95,000 clones, roughly four fifths seen once. This clonotype originated in a human donor with non-small cell lung cancer that progressed on radiotherapy plus ipilimumab. The chain is built from TRBV5-1 and TRBJ2-7; the D is unclear. The sample was peripheral blood, taken from a patient treated with radiotherapy plus ipilimumab. CDR3 DNA: TGCGCCAGCAGCTTGGTTTTAGCTCAGGAGCAGTACTTC. As protein: CASSLVLAQEQYF.